The clone carrying this TCR beta chain was detected only a few times. The sample belongs to a study of response to subunit inactivated influenza vaccine. The CDR3 is 15 residues long. Germline CDR1 DFQATT, CDR2 SNEGSKA (reference sequence). TCRdb analysed the RT-PCR reads with MiXCR anew, one entry per CDR3 protein. This sample has approximately 500,000 distinct CDR3 sequences, with roughly 23% found just once. These data also featured in a second study, about T cells expressing NK-cell markers. As that report states: Making the TCR beta cDNA relied on 5'RACE template switching with UMIs. Sorted CD3+CD56-NKG2C+, CD3+CD56+NKG2C+ and CD3+CD56+NKG2C- T cells supplied the TCR beta repertoires. An anti-gamma-delta TCR antibody was added in several experiments. It restricted sorting to alpha-beta TCR-expressing T cells.

The V gene is TRBV20-1, the J gene TRBJ2-1, with 8 bases matching TRBD2. Here the sequenced sample was CD4+ T cells sorted from PBMCs, taken roughly 13 days after vaccination. This receptor was obtained from a middle-aged man who received an inactivated influenza vaccine. The DNA of the CDR3 is TGCAGCCCCACCCGTCCTAGCGGGCGTATGAATGAGCAGTTCTTC. As protein: CSPTRPSGRMNEQFF.